The 28 T cell receptor beta chains below come from one sample, sequenced in a study of blood T cell repertoires in COVID-19. Assay used: immunoSEQ multiplex PCR; TCRdb lists only in-frame clones, some missing. The data contain roughly 110,000 clones, approximately 84% of them singletons. Sample: peripheral blood. The source of these receptors is a man over 45 with acute or convalescent COVID-19.

V is TRBV28 and J is TRBJ1-3; a possible D gene is TRBD1 (6 bases). Trimming left V 4 bases short and J 1 base short, with 11 bases between. Germline CDR1 and CDR2: MDHEN and SYDVKM. The length of the CDR3 is 15 residues. The CDR3 DNA is TGTGCCAGCAGTTCGTACAGGGCGTCTGGAAACACCATATATTTT. Translated, it gives CASSSYRASGNTIYF.

The chain uses TRBV5-1 and TRBJ1-1; TRBD1 matches 10 bases. The CDR3 loop spans 18 amino acids. Germline V CDR1 and CDR2: SGHRS, YFSETQ. V lost 0 bases to trimming and J lost 3 bases; unmatched junction nucleotides: 11. CDR3 sequence: CASSLGLLAGTGDTEAFF. DNA of the CDR3: TGCGCCAGCAGCTTGGGCTTACTTGCCGGGACAGGGGACACTGAAGCTTTCTTT.

The genes are TRBV5-4 and TRBJ1-5; D is undetermined. Trimming cost V 0 bases and J 3 bases, with 10 bases left between them. Germline CDR1 reads SGHNT; CDR2 reads YYREEE (reference sequence). The CDR3 is made up of 15 amino acids. CDR3 in amino acids: CASSLDPESNQPQHF. CDR3 coding DNA: TGTGCCAGCAGCTTGGATCCGGAGTCCAATCAGCCCCAGCATTTT.

In nucleotides, the CDR3 is TGTGCCAGCAGCGCCGACTCTACACTTCACACAGATACGCAGTATTTT. As protein: CASSADSTLHTDTQYF. The V and J genes are TRBV9 and TRBJ2-3; D remains unclear. The CDR3 extends over 16 amino acids. V lost 3 bases and J lost 2, with 16 bases in between. Germline loops: CDR1 SGDLS, CDR2 YYNGEE.

J is TRBJ1-2 and V is TRBV6-5; unclear D gene. V lost 6 bases and J 4 bases, leaving 12 bases between the germline ends. Germline loops: CDR1 MNHEY, CDR2 SVGAGI. This CDR3 has 13 residues. As DNA, the CDR3 is TGTGCCAGCAGCCCCTGGCAGGTCTATGGCTACACCTTC. Residues: CASSPWQVYGYTF.

The chain carries TRBV6-5 and TRBJ1-2; 8 bases fit TRBD1. CDR3 size: 12 residues. Germline values: CDR1 MNHEY, CDR2 SVGAGI. Unmatched junction bases numbered 4, after V lost 6 bases and J lost 7 bases. CDR3 sequence: CASSQGARGYTF. In nucleotides, the CDR3 is TGTGCCAGCAGCCAGGGGGCGCGTGGCTACACCTTC.

This clone was seen only once. The chain is built from TRBV6-6 and TRBJ1-2; a possible D gene is TRBD1 (5 bases). This CDR3 is 13 amino acids long. Trimming took 5 bases from V and 8 from J, leaving 15 bases between them. CDR1 and CDR2 from the germline V gene are MNHNY and SVGAGI (reference sequence). CDR3 DNA: TGTGCCAGCAGTGTGTCCAGGGATCGAGGCTACACCTTC. It is translated as CASSVSRDRGYTF.

The chain carries TRBV5-1 and TRBJ2-5; 8 positions match TRBD2. Trimming at V came to 0 bases and at J to 1 base, leaving 5 bases not matched to a gene. Germline V gene data show CDR1 as SGHRS and CDR2 as YFSETQ. This CDR3 has 16 residues. The chain's CDR3 is CASSLGVAGGQETQYF. In DNA form, the CDR3 reads TGCGCCAGCAGCTTGGGGGTCGCGGGGGGCCAAGAGACCCAGTACTTC.

V and J are TRBV4-1 and TRBJ1-2; TRBD1 agrees at 10 bases. There are 17 residues in the CDR3. J lost 4 bases, V lost 0 bases, and 8 bases had no gene match. From germline, CDR1 is MGHRA and CDR2 YSYEKL. The CDR3 DNA follows: TGCGCCAGCAGCCAAGATTCCGGACAGGGGGTTTTCTATGGCTACACCTTC. Amino acid sequence: CASSQDSGQGVFYGYTF.

The chain links TRBV9 to TRBJ1-2; D gene ambiguous. The CDR3 extends over 14 amino acids. The germline CDR1 and CDR2 sequences are SGDLS and YYNGEE. Trimming took 3 bases from V and 7 from J, leaving 16 bases between them. The CDR3 region has the DNA TGTGCCAGCAGCGATAGAACTCCCGAAGCTGGCTACACCTTC. This translates into CASSDRTPEAGYTF.

The chain is built from TRBV4-1 and TRBJ2-3; 8 bases are a match to TRBD2. This CDR3 contains 17 residues. V was pared by 0 bases and J by 2 bases, with 7 bases of the junction left unmatched. Germline V gene sequence: CDR1 MGHRA, CDR2 YSYEKL. The CDR3 loop reads CASSQEGAGDPTDTQYF. CDR3 sequence (DNA): TGCGCCAGCAGCCAAGAGGGAGCGGGAGATCCCACAGATACGCAGTATTTT.

The chain carries TRBV5-6 and TRBJ2-7, with a weak D call TRBD1 (6 bases). The germline V and J ends were trimmed by 0 bases and 6 bases, with 7 bases remaining between them. This CDR3 has 12 residues. From germline, CDR1 is SGHDT and CDR2 YYEEEE. The CDR3 reads CASSLGGGEQYV. The DNA of the CDR3 is TGTGCCAGCAGCTTGGGAGGGGGCGAGCAGTACGTC.

The chain has TRBV4-2 and TRBJ2-3, with 12 nucleotides matching TRBD2. This CDR3 has 19 amino acids. After removal of 0 bases from V and 5 bases from J, the junction contained 12 bases not matched to a gene. Germline V lookup: CDR1 LGHNA, CDR2 YNFKEQ. CDR3 in DNA: TGTGCCAGCAGCCAAGATCTGGCTAGCGGGGGGGGATGGGTAGATACGCAGTATTTT. It specifies CASSQDLASGGGWVDTQYF.

This chain links TRBV6-5 with TRBJ1-1; D unclear. The germline V gene encodes CDR1 MNHEY and CDR2 SVGAGI. Trimming pared 0 bases from V and 1 base from J, leaving 12 bases between. The CDR3 is 16 residues long. The CDR3 region is CASSYSILAGNTEAFF. The CDR3 DNA follows: TGTGCCAGCAGTTACTCGATACTAGCAGGGAACACTGAAGCTTTCTTT.

The CDR3 nucleotides read TGTGCCAGCAGGTTACAGGGGAGACGCAATCAGCCCCAGCATTTT. It encodes CASRLQGRRNQPQHF. The chain is built from TRBV28 and TRBJ1-5, with 7 positions matching TRBD1. Trimming at V came to 6 bases and at J to 2 bases, leaving 7 bases not matched to a gene. Germline V lookup: CDR1 MDHEN, CDR2 SYDVKM. The CDR3 is 15 residues long.

The chain recombines TRBV30 with TRBJ1-2; the match to TRBD1 covers 9 bases. The CDR3 is made up of 13 amino acids. Germline CDR1 reads GTSNPN; CDR2 reads SVGIG (reference sequence). The trim removed 1 base at V and 8 bases at J, leaving 5 bases unmatched. The CDR3 here is CAWSEDRGVGYTF. The CDR3 coding sequence is TGTGCCTGGAGTGAGGACAGGGGTGTAGGCTACACCTTC.

The V gene is TRBV10-3, the J gene TRBJ1-1; a weak D match, TRBD1 (6 bases). The CDR3 length is 14 residues. Trimming stripped 3 bases from V and 6 bases from J, with 14 bases between. Germline V gene sequence: CDR1 ENHRY, CDR2 SYGVKD. The CDR3 DNA follows: TGTGCCATCAGTGACTCACAGGGTGAGGCTGAAGCTTTCTTT. This translates into CAISDSQGEAEAFF.

This chain connects TRBV9 to TRBJ2-5; 8 bases align to TRBD2. The CDR3 covers 15 residues. Germline CDR1 is SGDLS and CDR2 is YYNGEE. Trimming cost V 3 bases and J 4 bases; bases outside gene matches: 8. The DNA of the CDR3 is TGTGCCAGCAGCGCGTCGGGGGGGCCGGGAGAGACCCAGTACTTC. Its protein product is CASSASGGPGETQYF. Variable domain in full (rest from reference TRBV9 and TRBJ2-5): DSGVTQTPKHLITATGQRVTLRCSPRSGDLSVYWYQQSLDQGLQFLIQYYNGEERAKGNILERFSAQQFPDLHSELNLSSLELGDSALYFCASSASGGPGETQYFGPGTRLLVL.

This clone was recorded a few times. V and J are TRBV4-1 and TRBJ1-1, with D unresolved. The CDR3 spans 15 residues. Germline V gives CDR1 MGHRA, CDR2 YSYEKL. V dropped 0 bases and J dropped 0 bases, with 8 bases sitting between them. The CDR3 sequence is CASSQERNMNTEAFF. The CDR3 DNA follows: TGCGCCAGCAGCCAAGAGCGGAATATGAACACTGAAGCTTTCTTT.

The rearrangement links TRBV7-9 to TRBJ1-2, with D hard to call. The CDR3 totals 12 residues. Germline-derived CDR1 and CDR2 are SEHNR and FQNEAQ (reference sequence). Trimming removed 8 bases at V and 4 bases at J, with 11 bases between. The CDR3 loop is CASGAGTYGYTF. The CDR3 DNA reads TGTGCCAGCGGAGCGGGCACCTATGGCTACACCTTC.

This rearrangement joins TRBV5-5 to TRBJ2-1; 11 bases fit TRBD2. The ends lost 2 bases at V and 7 bases at J; junction bases unmatched: 5. The CDR3 has 15 residues. CDR1 is SGHKS and CDR2 is YYEKEE in the germline V gene (reference sequence). The CDR3 DNA reads TGTGCCAGCAGCTTCCCGGGACTAGCGGCTAATGAGCAGTTCTTC. Protein sequence: CASSFPGLAANEQFF.

This chain connects TRBV2 to TRBJ1-2; weak D call: TRBD1 (6 bases). Looked up from germline, CDR1 is SNHLY and CDR2 is FYNNEI. V was shortened by 6 bases and J by 4 bases, with 12 bases between the two germline ends. The CDR3 totals 13 residues. Here the CDR3 DNA reads TGTGCCAGCAGCGACAGAGGGGGCTATGGCTACACCTTC. Protein product: CASSDRGGYGYTF. The whole variable domain, remainder taken from reference TRBV2 and TRBJ1-2, is EPEVTQTPSHQVTQMGQEVILRCVPISNHLYFYWYRQILGQKVEFLVSFYNNEISEKSEIFDDQFSVERPDGSNFTLKIRSTKLEDSAMYFCASSDRGGYGYTFGSGTRLTVV.

This clone was detected a few times. The chain is built from TRBV7-2 and TRBJ1-2, with TRBD1 identical over 11 bases. This CDR3 contains 13 residues. Germline V CDR1 and CDR2: SGHTA, FQGNSA. The trim removed 5 bases at V and 8 bases at J, leaving 4 bases unmatched. The CDR3 nucleotides read TGTGCCAGCAGCCCGGACAGGGGGCTGGGCTACACCTTC. Translating it yields CASSPDRGLGYTF.

The CDR3 DNA is TGTGCCTGGGACTTAGGGGGGGATGAGCAGTTCTTC. It is translated as CAWDLGGDEQFF. This chain links TRBV30 with TRBJ2-1, with D maybe TRBD2 (7 bases). The CDR3 runs to 12 residues. V shed 5 bases and J shed 8 bases, with 13 bases lying between them. The germline CDR1 and CDR2 sequences are GTSNPN and SVGIG (reference sequence).

The rearrangement uses TRBV19 and TRBJ2-3; TRBD2 might be the D (6 bases). CDR1 and CDR2 from the germline V gene are LNHDA and SQIVND (reference sequence). V lost 1 base and J 0 bases, leaving 17 bases between the germline ends. The CDR3 loop spans 18 amino acids. The CDR3 loop reads CASSIGLGDWPSTDTQYF. Written as DNA, the CDR3 is TGTGCCAGTAGTATAGGCTTGGGGGACTGGCCTAGCACAGATACGCAGTATTTT.

The chain links TRBV2 to TRBJ1-1; D not resolved. The CDR3 spans 17 residues. Germline values: CDR1 SNHLY, CDR2 FYNNEI. V lost 3 bases and J lost 0, with 17 bases in between. The CDR3 sequence is CASSDFTAGPMNTEAFF. The DNA for the CDR3 is TGTGCCAGCAGTGATTTTACGGCAGGCCCCATGAACACTGAAGCTTTCTTT.

This chain uses TRBV14 with TRBJ1-3; D uncertain. CDR1 and CDR2 (germline): SGHDN, FVKESK. The V end was cut by 0 bases, the J end by 0 bases, with 9 bases between. The CDR3 contains 16 residues. CDR3 amino acids: CASSQDIGGSGNTIYF. The CDR3 DNA sequence: TGTGCCAGCAGCCAAGATATCGGCGGCTCTGGAAACACCATATATTTT.

V usage is TRBV2 and J usage is TRBJ1-2, with 8 bases aligning to TRBD1. This CDR3 is 15 amino acids long. Germline V gene sequence: CDR1 SNHLY, CDR2 FYNNEI. The V segment lost 5 bases and the J segment 4 bases; nucleotides outside the gene matches: 9. This chain's CDR3 is CASSTGQGPSYGYTF. The CDR3 bases are TGTGCCAGCAGTACAGGACAGGGCCCGTCCTATGGCTACACCTTC.